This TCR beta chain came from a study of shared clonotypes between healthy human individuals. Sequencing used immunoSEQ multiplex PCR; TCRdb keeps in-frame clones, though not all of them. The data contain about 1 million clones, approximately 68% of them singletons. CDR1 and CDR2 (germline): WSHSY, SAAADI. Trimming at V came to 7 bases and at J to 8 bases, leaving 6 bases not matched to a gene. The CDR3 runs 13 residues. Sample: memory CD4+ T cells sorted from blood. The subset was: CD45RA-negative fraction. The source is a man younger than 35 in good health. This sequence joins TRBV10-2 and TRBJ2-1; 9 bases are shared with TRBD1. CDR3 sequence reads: CASIFDRGDEQFF. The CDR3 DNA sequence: TGCGCCAGCATCTTCGACAGGGGGGATGAGCAGTTCTTC.